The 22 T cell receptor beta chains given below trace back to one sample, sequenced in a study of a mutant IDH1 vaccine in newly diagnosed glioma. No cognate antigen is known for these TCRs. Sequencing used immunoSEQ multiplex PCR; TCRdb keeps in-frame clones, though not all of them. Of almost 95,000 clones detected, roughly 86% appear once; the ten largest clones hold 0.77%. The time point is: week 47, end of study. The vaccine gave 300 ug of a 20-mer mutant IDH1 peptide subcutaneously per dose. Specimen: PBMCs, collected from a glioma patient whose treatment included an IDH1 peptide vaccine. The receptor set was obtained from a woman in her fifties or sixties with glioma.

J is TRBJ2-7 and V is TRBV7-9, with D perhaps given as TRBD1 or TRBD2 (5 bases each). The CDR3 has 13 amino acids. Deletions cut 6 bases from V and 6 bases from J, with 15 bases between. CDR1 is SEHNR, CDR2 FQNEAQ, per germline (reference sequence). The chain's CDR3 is CASRGLVGGEQYF. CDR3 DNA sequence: TGTGCCAGCAGGGGGCTAGTAGGAGGCGAGCAGTACTTC.

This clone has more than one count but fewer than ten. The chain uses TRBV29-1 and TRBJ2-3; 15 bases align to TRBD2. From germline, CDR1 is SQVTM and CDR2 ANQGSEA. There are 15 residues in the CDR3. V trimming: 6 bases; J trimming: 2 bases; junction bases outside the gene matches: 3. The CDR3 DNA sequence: TGCAGCGTCGGACTAGCGGGAGGGCCCACAGATACGCAGTATTTT. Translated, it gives CSVGLAGGPTDTQYF.

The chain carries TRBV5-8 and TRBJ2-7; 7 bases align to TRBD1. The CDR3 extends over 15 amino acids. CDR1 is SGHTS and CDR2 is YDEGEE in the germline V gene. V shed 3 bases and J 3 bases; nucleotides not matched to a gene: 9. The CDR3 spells CASSSPGQGDYEQYF. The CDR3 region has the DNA TGTGCCAGCAGCTCCCCCGGTCAGGGGGACTACGAGCAGTACTTC. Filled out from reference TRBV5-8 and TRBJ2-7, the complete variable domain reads EAGVTQSPTHLIKTRGQQATLRCSPISGHTSVYWYQQALGLGLQFLLWYDEGEERNRGNFPPRFSGRQFPNYSSELNVNALELEDSALYLCASSSPGQGDYEQYFGPGTRLTVT.

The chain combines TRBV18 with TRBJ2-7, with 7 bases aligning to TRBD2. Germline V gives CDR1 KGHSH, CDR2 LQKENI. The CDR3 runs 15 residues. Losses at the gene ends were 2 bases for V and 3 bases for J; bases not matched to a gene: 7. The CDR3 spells CASSPGEGAGYEQYF. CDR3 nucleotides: TGTGCCAGCTCACCAGGGGAGGGAGCAGGCTACGAGCAGTACTTC.

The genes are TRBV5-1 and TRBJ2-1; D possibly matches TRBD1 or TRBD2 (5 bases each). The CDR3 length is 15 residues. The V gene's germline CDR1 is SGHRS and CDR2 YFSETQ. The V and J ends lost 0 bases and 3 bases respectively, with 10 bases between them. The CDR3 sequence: CASSLEVGVYNEQFF. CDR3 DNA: TGCGCCAGCAGCTTGGAGGTGGGGGTCTACAATGAGCAGTTCTTC.

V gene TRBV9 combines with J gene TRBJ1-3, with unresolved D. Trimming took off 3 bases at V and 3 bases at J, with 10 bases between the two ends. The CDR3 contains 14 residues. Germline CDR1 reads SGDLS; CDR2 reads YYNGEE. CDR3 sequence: CASSARWGGNTIYF. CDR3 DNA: TGTGCCAGCAGCGCCAGGTGGGGTGGAAACACCATATATTTT. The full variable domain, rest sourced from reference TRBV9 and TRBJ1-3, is DSGVTQTPKHLITATGQRVTLRCSPRSGDLSVYWYQQSLDQGLQFLIQYYNGEERAKGNILERFSAQQFPDLHSELNLSSLELGDSALYFCASSARWGGNTIYFGEGSWLTVV.

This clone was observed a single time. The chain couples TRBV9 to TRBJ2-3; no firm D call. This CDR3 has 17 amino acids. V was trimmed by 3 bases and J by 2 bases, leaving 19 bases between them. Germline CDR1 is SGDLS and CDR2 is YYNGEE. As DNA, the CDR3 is TGTGCCAGCAGCGCTCCTATCTACCCTCCTCACACAGATACGCAGTATTTT. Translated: CASSAPIYPPHTDTQYF.

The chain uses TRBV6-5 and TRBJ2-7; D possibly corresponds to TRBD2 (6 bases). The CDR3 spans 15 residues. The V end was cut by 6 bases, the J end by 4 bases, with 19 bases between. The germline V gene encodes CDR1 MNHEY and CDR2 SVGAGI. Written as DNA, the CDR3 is TGTGCCAGCAGACACAGTCGGGGGTTGGGGTACGAGCAGTACTTC. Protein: CASRHSRGLGYEQYF.

Written as DNA, the CDR3 is TGTGCCAGCATTTTAGCGGATCCTAGCAATCAGCCCCAGCATTTT. This translates into CASILADPSNQPQHF. The chain recombines TRBV6-5 with TRBJ1-5; D gene uncertain. Trimming stripped 7 bases from V and 0 bases from J, with 13 bases between. The CDR3 loop spans 15 amino acids. CDR1 and CDR2 (germline): MNHEY, SVGAGI.

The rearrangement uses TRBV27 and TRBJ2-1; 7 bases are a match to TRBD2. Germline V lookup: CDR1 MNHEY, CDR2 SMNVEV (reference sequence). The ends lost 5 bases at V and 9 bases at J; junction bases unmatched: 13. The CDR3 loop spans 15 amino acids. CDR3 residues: CASSPRWRELGEQFF. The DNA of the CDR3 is TGTGCCAGCAGTCCCCGATGGCGGGAGTTAGGTGAGCAGTTCTTC.

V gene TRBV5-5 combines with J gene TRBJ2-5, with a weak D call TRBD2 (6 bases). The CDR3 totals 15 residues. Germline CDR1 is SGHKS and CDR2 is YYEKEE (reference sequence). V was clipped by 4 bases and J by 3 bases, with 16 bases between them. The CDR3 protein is CASSPKPSAEETQYF. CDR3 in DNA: TGTGCCAGCAGCCCGAAACCTAGCGCCGAAGAGACCCAGTACTTC.

CDR3 residues: CASSLGDRNTDTQYF. CDR3 DNA sequence: TGTGCCAGCAGTTTAGGGGACAGGAACACAGATACGCAGTATTTT. The gene calls are TRBV27 and TRBJ2-3; TRBD1 matches at 8 bases. CDR1 and CDR2 (germline): MNHEY, SMNVEV (reference sequence). The length of the CDR3 is 15 residues. V lost 2 bases to trimming and J lost 2 bases; unmatched junction nucleotides: 3.

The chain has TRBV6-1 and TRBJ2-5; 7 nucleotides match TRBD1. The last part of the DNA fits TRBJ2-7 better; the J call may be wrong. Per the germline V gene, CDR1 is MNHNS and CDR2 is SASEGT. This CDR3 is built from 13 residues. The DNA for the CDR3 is TGTGCCAGCAGTACGGGACAGAACTACGAGCAGTACTTC. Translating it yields CASSTGQNYEQYF.

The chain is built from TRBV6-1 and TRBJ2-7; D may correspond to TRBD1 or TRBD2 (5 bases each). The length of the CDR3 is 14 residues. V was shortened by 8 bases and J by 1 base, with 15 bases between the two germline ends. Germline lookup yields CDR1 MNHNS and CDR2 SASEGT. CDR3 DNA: TGTGCCAGCGACCCCCGGGACGGGTCCTACGAGCAGTACTTC. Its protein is CASDPRDGSYEQYF.

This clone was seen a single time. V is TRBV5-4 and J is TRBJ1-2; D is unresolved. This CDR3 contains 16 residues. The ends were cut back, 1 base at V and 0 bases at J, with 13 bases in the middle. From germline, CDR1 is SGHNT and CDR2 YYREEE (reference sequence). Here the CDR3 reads CASSLKRETANYGYTF. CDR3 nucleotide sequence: TGTGCCAGCAGCTTGAAAAGGGAAACTGCTAACTATGGCTACACCTTC. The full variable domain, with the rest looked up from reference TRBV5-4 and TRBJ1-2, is ETGVTQSPTHLIKTRGQQVTLRCSSQSGHNTVSWYQQALGQGPQFIFQYYREEENGRGNFPPRFSGLQFPNYSSELNVNALELDDSALYLCASSLKRETANYGYTFGSGTRLTVV.

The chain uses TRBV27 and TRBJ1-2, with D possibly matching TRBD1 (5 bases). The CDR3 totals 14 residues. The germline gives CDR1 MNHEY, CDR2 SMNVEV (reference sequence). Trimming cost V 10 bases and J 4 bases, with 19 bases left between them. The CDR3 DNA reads TGTGCCACCCGGGGCCCCATCAACAGCTATGGCTACACCTTC. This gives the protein CATRGPINSYGYTF.

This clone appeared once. The CDR3: CASSQDNALGAYEQYF. The CDR3 nucleotides are TGTGCCAGCAGCCAAGATAACGCCCTCGGGGCCTACGAGCAGTACTTC. This chain uses TRBV4-2 with TRBJ2-7; TRBD2 is a possible D gene (5 bases). V was pared by 0 bases and J by 2 bases, with 14 bases between. Looked up from germline, CDR1 is LGHNA and CDR2 is YNFKEQ. The CDR3 length is 16 residues.

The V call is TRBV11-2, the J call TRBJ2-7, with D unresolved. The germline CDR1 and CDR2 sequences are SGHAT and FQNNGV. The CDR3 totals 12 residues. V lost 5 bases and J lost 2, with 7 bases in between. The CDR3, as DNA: TGTGCCAGCAGCCCCGTCCCCTACGAGCAGTACTTC. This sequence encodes CASSPVPYEQYF. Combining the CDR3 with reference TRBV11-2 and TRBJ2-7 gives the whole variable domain EAGVAQSPRYKIIEKRQSVAFWCNPISGHATLYWYQQILGQGPKLLIQFQNNGVVDDSQLPKDRFSAERLKGVDSTLKIQPAKLEDSAVYLCASSPVPYEQYFGPGTRLTVT.

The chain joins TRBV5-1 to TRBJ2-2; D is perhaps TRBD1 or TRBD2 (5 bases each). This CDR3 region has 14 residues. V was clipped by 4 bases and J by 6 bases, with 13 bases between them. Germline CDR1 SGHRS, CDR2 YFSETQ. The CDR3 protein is CASSPRGVAGELFF. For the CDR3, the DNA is TGCGCCAGCAGCCCTAGGGGAGTGGCCGGGGAGCTGTTTTTT.

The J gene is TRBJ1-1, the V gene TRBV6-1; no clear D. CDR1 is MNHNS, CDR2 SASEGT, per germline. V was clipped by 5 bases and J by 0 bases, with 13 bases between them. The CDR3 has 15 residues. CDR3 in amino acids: CASSSKENLNTEAFF. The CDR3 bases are TGTGCCAGCAGTTCGAAGGAGAACCTGAACACTGAAGCTTTCTTT.

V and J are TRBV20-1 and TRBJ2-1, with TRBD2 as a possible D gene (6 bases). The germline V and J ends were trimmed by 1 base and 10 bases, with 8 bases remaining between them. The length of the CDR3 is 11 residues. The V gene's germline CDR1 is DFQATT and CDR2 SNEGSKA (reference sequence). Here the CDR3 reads CSARAAGEQFF. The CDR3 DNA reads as TGCAGTGCTAGAGCTGCGGGAGAGCAGTTCTTC.

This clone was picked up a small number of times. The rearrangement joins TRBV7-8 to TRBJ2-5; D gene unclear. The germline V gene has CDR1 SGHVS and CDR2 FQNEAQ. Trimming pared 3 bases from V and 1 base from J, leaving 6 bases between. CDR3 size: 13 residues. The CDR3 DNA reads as TGTGCCAGCAGCTTTGGCGGCCAAGAGACCCAGTACTTC. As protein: CASSFGGQETQYF.